This TCR beta chain was profiled in a study of CD8 T cells in ankylosing spondylitis. General observations from the study: It was reported that disease-linked clones were significantly enriched in matched ankylosing spondylitis synovial fluid. There was a TCR beta motif, made of eight highly homologous variants, that appeared characteristic of ankylosing spondylitis blood.

Details on this clonotype: Its antigen is not known.

There are 14 residues in the CDR3. CDR1 and CDR2 from the germline V gene are SNHLY and FYNNEI. V was pared by 4 bases and J by 3 bases, with 10 bases between. MiXCR, run by TCRdb on the 5' RACE reads, gives a single entry per CDR3 protein. The sample has about 310,000 distinct CDR3 sequences, around 20% seen once. The chain employs TRBV2 and TRBJ2-1, with a tentative D call TRBD2 (5 bases). Sequencing was carried out using blood, either unsorted or a sorted T cell fraction (not recorded which). This TCR was recovered from a female donor with ankylosing spondylitis or in good health (not recorded which). This CDR3 reads CASSGSGYYNEQFF. CDR3 nucleotide sequence: TGTGCCAGCAGTGGGAGCGGTTACTACAATGAGCAGTTCTTC.